This note documents a single T cell receptor (beta chain) sequence. The antigen remains unidentified. The sample is drawn from a study of early T cells in non-severe SARS-CoV-2 infection. General study points: There was a bias toward anti-spike CD8 responses in VDJdb matching, which missed private and CD4 specificities.

Trimming removed 1 base at V and 2 bases at J, with 7 bases between. Germline V gene sequence: CDR1 SGHDT, CDR2 YYEEEE. The CDR3 spans 14 residues. Using its own MiXCR run on the 5' RACE reads, TCRdb lists one record per CDR3 protein. Of 100,000 to 120,000 distinct CDR3 sequences listed, about 12% were seen once; the top ten hold around 2.9%. The rearrangement uses TRBV5-6 and TRBJ1-5; unclear D gene. The sample comprised whole blood. The receptor comes from an adult who was a healthcare worker with PCR-confirmed SARS-CoV-2 infection or an uninfected control (not recorded which). Written as DNA, the CDR3 is TGTGCCAGCAGCTTGCGGGTGGGCAATCAGCCCCAGCATTTT. Its translation: CASSLRVGNQPQHF.